This T cell receptor (beta chain) was obtained from a study of shared clonotypes between healthy human individuals. Turning to this clone: Different DNA sequences within this sample yield the same CDR3.

The assay was run at deep level. The protocol was immunoSEQ multiplex PCR, while the TCRdb copy is restricted to in-frame clones and leaves out a portion. Among around 1.9 million clones listed, approximately 94% were seen once. Trimming cost V 1 base and J 1 base, with 11 bases left between them. The CDR3 is made up of 15 amino acids. CDR1 MGHRA and CDR2 YSYEKL come from the germline V gene. Naive CD8 populations comprised CD45RO-negative cells positively selected for CCR7, excluding terminally differentiated effector memory CD45RA+ cells. What was sequenced was naive CD8+ T cells from PBMCs. J is TRBJ2-7 and V is TRBV4-1; maybe TRBD2 (5 bases). This receptor was taken from a man aged 18 to 35 in good health. Some clones in this sample may be carry-over from other donors' samples. CDR3 sequence reads: CASSQGAGSSYEQYF. Written as DNA, the CDR3 is TGCGCCAGCAGCCAAGGGGCGGGCAGTTCCTACGAGCAGTACTTC.